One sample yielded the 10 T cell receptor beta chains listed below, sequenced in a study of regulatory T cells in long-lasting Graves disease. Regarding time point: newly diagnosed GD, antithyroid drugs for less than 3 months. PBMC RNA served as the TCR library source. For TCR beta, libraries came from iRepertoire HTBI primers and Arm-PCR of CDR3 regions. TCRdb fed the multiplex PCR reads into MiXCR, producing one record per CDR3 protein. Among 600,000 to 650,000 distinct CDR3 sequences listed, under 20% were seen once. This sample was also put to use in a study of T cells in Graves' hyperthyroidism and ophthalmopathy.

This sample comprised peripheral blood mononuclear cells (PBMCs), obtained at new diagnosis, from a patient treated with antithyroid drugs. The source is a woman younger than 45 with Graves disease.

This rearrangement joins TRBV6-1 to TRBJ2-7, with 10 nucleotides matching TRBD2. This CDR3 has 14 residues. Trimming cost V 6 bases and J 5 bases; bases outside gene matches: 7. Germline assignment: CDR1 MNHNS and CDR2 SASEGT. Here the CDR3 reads CASRMASGSHEQYF. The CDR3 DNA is TGTGCCAGCAGAATGGCTAGCGGGAGCCACGAGCAGTACTTC.

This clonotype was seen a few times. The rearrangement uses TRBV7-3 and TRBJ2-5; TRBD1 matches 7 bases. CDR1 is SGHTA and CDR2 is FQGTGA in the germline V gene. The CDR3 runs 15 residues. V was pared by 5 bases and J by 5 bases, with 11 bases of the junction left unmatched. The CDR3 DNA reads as TGTGCCAGCAGCGATACGACAGGGAAGGTGGAGACCCAGTACTTC. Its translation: CASSDTTGKVETQYF.

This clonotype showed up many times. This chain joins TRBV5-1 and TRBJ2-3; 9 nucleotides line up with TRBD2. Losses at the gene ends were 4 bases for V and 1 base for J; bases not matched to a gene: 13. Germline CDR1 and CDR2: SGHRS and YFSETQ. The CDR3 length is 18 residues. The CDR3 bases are TGCGCCAGCAGCCTGGAGGGGACTAGCCCGTCGGGCACAGATACGCAGTATTTT. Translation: CASSLEGTSPSGTDTQYF.

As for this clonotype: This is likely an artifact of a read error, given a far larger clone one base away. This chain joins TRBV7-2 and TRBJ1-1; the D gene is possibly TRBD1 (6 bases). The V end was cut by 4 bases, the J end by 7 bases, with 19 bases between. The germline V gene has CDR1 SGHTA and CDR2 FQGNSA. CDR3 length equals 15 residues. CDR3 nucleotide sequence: TGTGCCAGCAGCTCAGGGACCTTAGGGGGAAATGAAGCTTTCTTT. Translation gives CASSSGTLGGNEAFF.

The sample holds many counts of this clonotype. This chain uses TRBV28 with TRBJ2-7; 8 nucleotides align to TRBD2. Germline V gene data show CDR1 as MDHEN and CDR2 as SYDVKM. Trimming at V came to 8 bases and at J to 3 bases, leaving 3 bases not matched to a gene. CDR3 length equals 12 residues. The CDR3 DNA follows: TGTGCCAGCGGGACTAGGAGCTACGAGCAGTACTTC. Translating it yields CASGTRSYEQYF.

CDR3 nucleotides: TGTGCCAGCAGTGAAGCGCTCGGCTCGCCGGGACCGAACACCGGGGAGCTGTTTTTT. Protein product: CASSEALGSPGPNTGELFF. The chain couples TRBV2 to TRBJ2-2; D may correspond to TRBD1 or TRBD2 (5 bases each). Trimming cost V 0 bases and J 0 bases, with 17 bases left between them. CDR3 length: 19 amino acids. Germline V gene data show CDR1 as SNHLY and CDR2 as FYNNEI.

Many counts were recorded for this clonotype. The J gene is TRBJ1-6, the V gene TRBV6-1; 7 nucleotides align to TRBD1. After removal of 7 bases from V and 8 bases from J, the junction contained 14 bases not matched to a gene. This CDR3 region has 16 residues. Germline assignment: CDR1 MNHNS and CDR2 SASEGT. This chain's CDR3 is CASTPEFGDSYSPLHF. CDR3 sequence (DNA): TGTGCCAGCACGCCAGAGTTTGGGGACAGCTATTCACCCCTCCACTTT.

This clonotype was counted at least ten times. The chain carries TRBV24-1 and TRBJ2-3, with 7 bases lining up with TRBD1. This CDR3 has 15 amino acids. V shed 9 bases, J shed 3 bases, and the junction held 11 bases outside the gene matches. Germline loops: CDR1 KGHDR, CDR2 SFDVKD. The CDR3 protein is CATRKTGKRTDTQYF. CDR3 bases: TGTGCCACCCGAAAGACAGGGAAGAGGACAGATACGCAGTATTTT.

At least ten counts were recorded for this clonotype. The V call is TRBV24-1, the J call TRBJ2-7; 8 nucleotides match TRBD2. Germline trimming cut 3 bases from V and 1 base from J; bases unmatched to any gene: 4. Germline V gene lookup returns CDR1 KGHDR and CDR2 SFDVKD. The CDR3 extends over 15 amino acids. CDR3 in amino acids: CATSDPGLESYEQYF. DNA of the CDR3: TGTGCCACCAGTGATCCGGGACTAGAATCCTACGAGCAGTACTTC.

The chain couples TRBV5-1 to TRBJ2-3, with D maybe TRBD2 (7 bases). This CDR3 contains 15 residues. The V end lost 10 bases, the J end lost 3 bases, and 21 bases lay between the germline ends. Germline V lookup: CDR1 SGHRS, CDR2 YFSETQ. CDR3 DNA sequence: TGCGCCTCCAGAAGGGAGGGGGAGCGGACAGATACGCAGTATTTT. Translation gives CASRREGERTDTQYF.